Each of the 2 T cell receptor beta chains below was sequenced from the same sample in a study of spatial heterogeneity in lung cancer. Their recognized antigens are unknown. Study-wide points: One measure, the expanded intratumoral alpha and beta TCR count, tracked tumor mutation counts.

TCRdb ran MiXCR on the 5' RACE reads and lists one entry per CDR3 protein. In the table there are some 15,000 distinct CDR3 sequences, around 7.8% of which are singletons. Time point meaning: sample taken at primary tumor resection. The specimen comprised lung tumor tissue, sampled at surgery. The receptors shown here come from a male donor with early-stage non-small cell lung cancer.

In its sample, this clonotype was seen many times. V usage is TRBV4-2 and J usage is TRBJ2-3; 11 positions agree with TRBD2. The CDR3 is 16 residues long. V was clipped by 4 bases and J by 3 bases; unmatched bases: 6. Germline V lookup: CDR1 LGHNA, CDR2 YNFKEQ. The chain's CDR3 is CASSLTTSGSTDTQYF. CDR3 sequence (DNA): TGTGCCAGCAGCCTCACCACTAGCGGGAGTACAGATACGCAGTATTTT.

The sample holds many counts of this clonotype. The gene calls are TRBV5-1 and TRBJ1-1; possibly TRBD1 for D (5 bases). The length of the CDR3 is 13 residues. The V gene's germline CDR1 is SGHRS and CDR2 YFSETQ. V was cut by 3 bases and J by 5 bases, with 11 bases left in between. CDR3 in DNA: TGCGCCAGCAGCTCTATACCAGGGACTGAAGCTTTCTTT. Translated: CASSSIPGTEAFF.